The 23 T cell receptor beta chains below were found in one sample sequenced in a study of cytomegalovirus exposure and HLA in healthy donors. The PCR ran on 60 Vbeta and 13 Jbeta primers. Clones were sequenced by immunoSEQ multiplex PCR, and TCRdb holds only the in-frame ones, with some missing. The sample holds 110,000 or so clones; about 80% are singletons and the top ten take less than 5.5%. Sequencing was performed on PBMCs. The origin of the receptors is a man aged 50 to 60 in good health and CMV-seropositive.

The chain carries TRBV6-1 and TRBJ1-1; TRBD1 aligns across 10 bases. The CDR3 extends over 15 amino acids. Trimming at V came to 7 bases and at J to 7 bases, leaving 12 bases not matched to a gene. In germline, CDR1 is MNHNS, CDR2 SASEGT. The CDR3 loop reads CASISDRGIENEAFF. The CDR3 coding sequence is TGTGCCAGCATTTCGGACAGGGGGATTGAAAATGAAGCTTTCTTT.

This chain uses TRBV28 with TRBJ1-3; D uncertain. CDR3 length: 12 amino acids. Trimming removed 3 bases at V and 4 bases at J, with 4 bases between. Germline lookup yields CDR1 MDHEN and CDR2 SYDVKM. The CDR3 region is CASSFQGNTIYF. Here the CDR3 DNA reads TGTGCCAGCAGTTTCCAAGGAAACACCATATATTTT. Full variable domain (missing parts from reference TRBV28 and TRBJ1-3): DVKVTQSSRYLVKRTGEKVFLECVQDMDHENMFWYRQDPGLGLRLIYFSYDVKMKEKGDIPEGYSVSREKKERFSLILESASTNQTSMYLCASSFQGNTIYFGEGSWLTVV.

This clone has just a few counts. The chain joins TRBV7-9 to TRBJ2-7; 8 bases line up with TRBD2. V lost 0 bases to trimming and J lost 4 bases; unmatched junction nucleotides: 11. CDR3 length: 17 amino acids. The germline V gene encodes CDR1 SEHNR and CDR2 FQNEAQ (reference sequence). The CDR3 loop reads CASSLAGGSGSRYEQYF. CDR3 DNA: TGTGCCAGCAGCTTAGCTGGGGGGAGCGGGAGTCGATACGAGCAGTACTTC.

The chain has TRBV28 and TRBJ1-2; TRBD1 matches at 7 bases. The CDR3 is made up of 13 amino acids. V gave up 6 bases and J gave up 2 bases; unmatched junction bases: 3. Germline V gene sequence: CDR1 MDHEN, CDR2 SYDVKM. DNA of the CDR3: TGTGCCAGCAGAACACAGGGGAACTATGGCTACACCTTC. It is translated as CASRTQGNYGYTF.

The chain employs TRBV5-1 and TRBJ2-3, with D perhaps TRBD2 (6 bases). The germline gives CDR1 SGHRS, CDR2 YFSETQ. This CDR3 spans 17 amino acids. Trimming removed 1 base at V and 0 bases at J, with 15 bases between. The CDR3 nucleotides are TGCGCCAGCAGCTTGAATTGGCTCGGGGGAAGCACAGATACGCAGTATTTT. Protein sequence: CASSLNWLGGSTDTQYF.

The chain couples TRBV25-1 to TRBJ2-2; 7 bases fit TRBD1. Looked up from germline, CDR1 is MGHDK and CDR2 is SYGVNS. The CDR3 is 16 amino acids. Germline trimming cut 7 bases from V and 6 bases from J; bases unmatched to any gene: 14. CDR3 sequence reads: CASTHSGTVHAGELFF. The DNA of the CDR3 is TGTGCCAGCACGCATTCCGGGACAGTCCATGCCGGGGAGCTGTTTTTT.

Only a few counts were recorded for this clone. The gene calls are TRBV7-2 and TRBJ2-5; TRBD1 is a possible D gene (5 bases). Per germline, CDR1 SGHTA and CDR2 FQGNSA. The CDR3 consists of 11 residues. V lost 11 bases, J lost 5 bases, and 12 bases lay in between. CDR3 sequence reads: CALKKGETQYF. The CDR3 DNA reads as TGTGCCCTTAAAAAGGGGGAGACCCAGTACTTC.

V gene TRBV19 combines with J gene TRBJ1-1, with D perhaps matching TRBD1 (5 bases). Germline V gene sequence: CDR1 LNHDA, CDR2 SQIVND (reference sequence). The CDR3 length is 14 residues. Trimming removed 6 bases at V and 2 bases at J, with 13 bases between. The CDR3 spells CASSGGPGNTEAFF. The CDR3 DNA reads TGTGCCAGTAGCGGGGGACCGGGTAACACTGAAGCTTTCTTT. Based on the CDR3 plus reference TRBV19 and TRBJ1-1, the full variable domain is DGGITQSPKYLFRKEGQNVTLSCEQNLNHDAMYWYRQDPGQGLRLIYYSQIVNDFQKGDIAEGYSVSREKKESFPLTVTSAQKNPTAFYLCASSGGPGNTEAFFGQGTRLTVV.

This chain uses TRBV6-5 with TRBJ2-7; no reliable D call. The CDR3 runs 14 residues. With 4 bases removed from V and 5 bases from J, the gap between germline ends came to 15 bases. Germline-derived CDR1 and CDR2 are MNHEY and SVGAGI. CDR3 in amino acids: CASSLARGTNEQYF. CDR3 DNA: TGTGCCAGCAGTTTAGCACGCGGAACAAACGAGCAGTACTTC.

This clone is medium-sized by share. The chain employs TRBV6-5 and TRBJ1-4; 8 nucleotides align to TRBD1. Trimming took 6 bases from V and 5 from J; bases not matched to a gene: 8. The CDR3 contains 15 residues. The germline gives CDR1 MNHEY, CDR2 SVGAGI. The CDR3, as DNA: TGTGCCAGCAGCTGGGACAGGACTGGAAATGAAAAACTGTTTTTT. The encoded protein is CASSWDRTGNEKLFF.

This clone showed up just once. The chain combines TRBV7-3 with TRBJ2-6, with 9 bases fitting TRBD2. V lost 2 bases, J lost 0 bases, and 2 bases stayed unmatched. This CDR3 region has 17 residues. CDR1 SGHTA and CDR2 FQGTGA come from the germline V gene. In DNA form, the CDR3 reads TGTGCCAGCAGCTTACTAGCGGGGAGCTCTGGGGCCAACGTCCTGACTTTC. Translating gives CASSLLAGSSGANVLTF.

This clone was detected once. The gene calls are TRBV6-1 and TRBJ1-2, with D tentatively TRBD1 (5 bases). The CDR3 spans 15 residues. V shed 2 bases and J shed 0 bases, with 10 bases lying between them. Germline V CDR1 and CDR2: MNHNS, SASEGT. The CDR3 is CASSESTASNYGYTF. The CDR3 DNA reads as TGTGCCAGCAGTGAATCGACAGCCTCTAACTATGGCTACACCTTC.

This clone has only a few counts. This sequence joins TRBV9 and TRBJ1-3; no definite D call. Trimming stripped 0 bases from V and 6 bases from J, with 13 bases between. The CDR3 has 15 residues. Looked up from germline, CDR1 is SGDLS and CDR2 is YYNGEE. CDR3 in amino acids: CASSVEPGPLNTIYF. CDR3 DNA sequence: TGTGCCAGCAGCGTAGAGCCCGGTCCACTAAACACCATATATTTT.

The rearrangement links TRBV9 to TRBJ2-1, with TRBD1 as a possible D gene (7 bases). The CDR3 sequence is 14 residues long. The germline CDR1 and CDR2 sequences are SGDLS and YYNGEE. Trimming took 0 bases from V and 13 from J, leaving 17 bases between them. This CDR3 reads CASSVDNRGGPQFF. The DNA for the CDR3 is TGTGCCAGCAGCGTAGATAACAGGGGAGGCCCACAGTTCTTC.

V usage is TRBV6-1 and J usage is TRBJ2-7, with 7 positions matching TRBD1. Unmatched junction bases numbered 7, after V lost 2 bases and J lost 3 bases. The CDR3 has 15 amino acids. Germline V gives CDR1 MNHNS, CDR2 SASEGT. The CDR3 DNA is TGTGCCAGCAGTGAAATCAGGGACAGAAACTACGAGCAGTACTTC. Protein: CASSEIRDRNYEQYF.

The chain employs TRBV7-6 and TRBJ2-7, with a tentative D call TRBD1 (5 bases). This CDR3 region has 14 residues. Germline CDR1 reads SGHVS; CDR2 reads FNYEAQ. Trimming left V 3 bases short and J 8 bases short, with 17 bases between. This CDR3 reads CASSFTQGPGKQYF. CDR3 DNA sequence: TGTGCCAGCAGCTTCACCCAGGGCCCTGGAAAGCAGTACTTC.

This chain links TRBV19 with TRBJ1-1; 7 bases agree with TRBD1. Germline CDR1 and CDR2: LNHDA and SQIVND (reference sequence). The CDR3 is 14 residues long. J was trimmed by 0 bases and V by 7 bases; bases with no gene match: 5. The CDR3 loop reads CASNPTGLNTEAFF. CDR3 nucleotide sequence: TGTGCCAGTAACCCGACAGGGTTGAACACTGAAGCTTTCTTT.

The chain employs TRBV6-5 and TRBJ1-1, with D unclear. V lost 6 bases and J lost 4, with 9 bases in between. The CDR3 length is 12 residues. CDR1 is MNHEY, CDR2 SVGAGI, per germline. CDR3 sequence: CASSTRLTEAFF. CDR3 nucleotides: TGTGCCAGCAGCACCCGACTCACTGAAGCTTTCTTT.

This clone came up a few times. The genes are TRBV5-1 and TRBJ1-1, with 11 bases identical to TRBD1. The trim removed 4 bases at V and 6 bases at J, leaving 5 bases unmatched. The germline gives CDR1 SGHRS, CDR2 YFSETQ. The CDR3 contains 14 residues. The CDR3 DNA follows: TGCGCCAGCAGCCCCGGACAGGGGGCCGCTGAAGCTTTCTTT. Amino acid sequence: CASSPGQGAAEAFF.

The chain couples TRBV29-1 to TRBJ1-4; 7 nucleotides line up with TRBD1. The germline gives CDR1 SQVTM, CDR2 ANQGSEA. This CDR3 is built from 15 residues. V lost 4 bases to trimming and J lost 4 bases; unmatched junction nucleotides: 9. This CDR3 is CSVGVWDRFNEKLFF. CDR3 in DNA: TGCAGCGTTGGTGTCTGGGACAGATTTAATGAAAAACTGTTTTTT.

The rearrangement links TRBV30 to TRBJ1-3; D is ambiguous. Germline CDR1 GTSNPN, CDR2 SVGIG (reference sequence). The V and J ends lost 2 bases and 2 bases respectively, with 7 bases between them. The CDR3 runs 13 residues. Here the CDR3 DNA reads TGTGCCTGGAGTAGAGGAGCTGGAAACACCATATATTTT. Encoded protein: CAWSRGAGNTIYF.

The V gene is TRBV9, the J gene TRBJ1-2; TRBD1 matches 7 bases. The CDR3 length is 13 residues. V trimming: 3 bases; J trimming: 6 bases; junction bases outside the gene matches: 5. Germline V lookup: CDR1 SGDLS, CDR2 YYNGEE. CDR3 loop: CASSGQGRHGYTF. The CDR3 DNA follows: TGTGCCAGCAGCGGACAGGGACGCCATGGCTACACCTTC.

The CDR3 sequence is CASKQQDNSPLHF. The CDR3 region has the DNA TGTGCCAGCAAACAACAAGATAATTCACCCCTCCACTTT. V gene TRBV6-1 combines with J gene TRBJ1-6; D remains unclear. The CDR3 runs 13 residues. Trimming took off 7 bases at V and 5 bases at J, with 9 bases between the two ends. The V gene's germline CDR1 is MNHNS and CDR2 SASEGT.